This TCR beta chain is from a study of blood T cell repertoires in COVID-19. The CDR3 sequence is 14 residues long. Germline CDR1 reads KGHSH; CDR2 reads LQKENI. Trimming shortened V by 1 base and J by 2 bases, and 6 bases separated the two germline ends. Some clones are missing from TCRdb's copy, which holds only in-frame ones; the method was immunoSEQ multiplex PCR. The sample consists of about 390,000 clones, 87% of them appearing once. Sequenced material: peripheral blood. This rearrangement joins TRBV18 to TRBJ2-4; D is undetermined. The sequence was obtained from an older woman with COVID-19, enrolled during active disease. The CDR3 coding sequence is TGTGCCAGCTCACCACTTTCATCCAAAAACATTCAGTACTTC. It translates to CASSPLSSKNIQYF. Full variable domain (outside the CDR3, taken from reference TRBV18 and TRBJ2-4): NAGVMQNPRHLVRRRGQEARLRCSPMKGHSHVYWYRQLPEEGLKFMVYLQKENIIDESGMPKERFSAEFPKEGPSILRIQQVVRGDSAAYFCASSPLSSKNIQYFGAGTRLSVL.